These 6 T cell receptor beta chains were all obtained from the same sample, sequenced in a study of control samples from healthy donors and cancer patients. Produced via immunoSEQ multiplex PCR; TCRdb's table is partial and in-frame only. The sample carries around 75,000 clones, over 80% recorded once. Sequencing was done on a sample of blood. The receptors shown here come from a woman between 55 and 75 years old in good health.

This rearrangement joins TRBV19 to TRBJ2-2, with TRBD1 matching 11 bases. Germline values: CDR1 LNHDA, CDR2 SQIVND (reference sequence). V was pared by 9 bases and J by 3 bases, with 9 bases of the junction left unmatched. This CDR3 comprises 16 residues. This CDR3 is CASRRDRGVDTGELFF. The CDR3 DNA is TGTGCCAGCCGCCGGGACAGGGGGGTAGACACCGGGGAGCTGTTTTTT.

The chain carries TRBV7-2 and TRBJ2-7; 7 nucleotides line up with TRBD2. J lost 3 bases, V lost 2 bases, and 7 bases had no gene match. Germline CDR1 SGHTA, CDR2 FQGNSA. This CDR3 comprises 15 residues. CDR3 protein: CASSLMTGGGYEQYF. CDR3 DNA sequence: TGTGCCAGCAGCTTAATGACGGGAGGCGGCTACGAGCAGTACTTC. Combining the CDR3 with reference TRBV7-2 and TRBJ2-7 gives the whole variable domain GAGVSQSPSNKVTEKGKDVELRCDPISGHTALYWYRQSLGQGLEFLIYFQGNSAPDKSGLPSDRFSAERTGGSVSTLTIQRTQQEDSAVYLCASSLMTGGGYEQYFGPGTRLTVT.

The rearrangement uses TRBV27 and TRBJ1-1, with TRBD1 identical over 7 bases. The CDR3 length is 18 residues. Trimming took 7 bases from V and 0 from J; bases not matched to a gene: 17. Germline V gives CDR1 MNHEY, CDR2 SMNVEV (reference sequence). For the CDR3, the DNA is TGTGCCAGCACGCACGACGCTGAGGGGGCAGGGATGAACACTGAAGCTTTCTTT. This encodes CASTHDAEGAGMNTEAFF.

The V call is TRBV6-5, the J call TRBJ2-2; TRBD1 might be the D (6 bases). This CDR3 spans 13 amino acids. V was cut by 6 bases and J by 7 bases, with 12 bases left in between. The germline CDR1 and CDR2 sequences are MNHEY and SVGAGI. The CDR3 DNA is TGTGCCAGCAGCTTTACAGGGAACGGGGAGCTGTTTTTT. Translating gives CASSFTGNGELFF.

This chain uses TRBV19 with TRBJ2-3; no reliable D call. CDR1 and CDR2 (germline): LNHDA, SQIVND (reference sequence). This CDR3 has 12 amino acids. V was shortened by 8 bases and J by 4 bases, with 10 bases between the two germline ends. CDR3 DNA sequence: TGTGCCAGTTCCGGAACTGCAGATACGCAGTATTTT. This translates into CASSGTADTQYF. Supplemented by reference TRBV19 and TRBJ2-3, the full variable domain reads DGGITQSPKYLFRKEGQNVTLSCEQNLNHDAMYWYRQDPGQGLRLIYYSQIVNDFQKGDIAEGYSVSREKKESFPLTVTSAQKNPTAFYLCASSGTADTQYFGPGTRLTVL.

The chain employs TRBV7-3 and TRBJ2-7, with D perhaps TRBD2 (6 bases). Trimming cost V 1 base and J 3 bases, with 13 bases left between them. This CDR3 has 15 amino acids. Germline CDR1 and CDR2: SGHTA and FQGTGA. The CDR3 DNA reads TGTGCCAGCAGCTTAATGGCGGGGTCCCACTACGAGCAGTACTTC. Amino acids: CASSLMAGSHYEQYF.